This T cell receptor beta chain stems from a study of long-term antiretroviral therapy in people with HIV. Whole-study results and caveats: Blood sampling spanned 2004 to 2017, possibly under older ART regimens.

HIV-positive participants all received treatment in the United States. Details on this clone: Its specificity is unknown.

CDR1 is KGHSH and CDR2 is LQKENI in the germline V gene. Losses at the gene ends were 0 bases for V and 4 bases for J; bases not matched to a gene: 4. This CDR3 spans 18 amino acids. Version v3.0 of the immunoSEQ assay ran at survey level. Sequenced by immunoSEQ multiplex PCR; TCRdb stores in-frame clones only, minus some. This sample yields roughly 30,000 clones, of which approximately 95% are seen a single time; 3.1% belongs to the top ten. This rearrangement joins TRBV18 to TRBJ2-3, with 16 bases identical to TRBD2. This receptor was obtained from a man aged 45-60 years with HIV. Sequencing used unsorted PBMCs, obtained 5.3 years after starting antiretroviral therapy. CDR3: CASSPPGLAGGSSDTQYF. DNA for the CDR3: TGTGCCAGCTCACCACCGGGACTAGCGGGGGGGTCCTCAGATACGCAGTATTTT.